This TCR beta chain was recovered during a study of blood T cell repertoires in COVID-19. Sequencing was performed with immunoSEQ multiplex PCR; in TCRdb, only in-frame clones are kept and a portion is missing. The table lists 150,000 to 200,000 clones, 82% of them singletons. The germline V gene has CDR1 MDHEN and CDR2 SYDVKM. V lost 2 bases, J lost 7 bases, and 17 bases lay in between. The CDR3 extends over 15 amino acids. Material for sequencing was peripheral blood. The chain links TRBV28 to TRBJ1-2; tentatively, D is TRBD1 (6 bases). The clonotype was recovered from an older woman with COVID-19, enrolled during active disease. The CDR3 region is CASSLNNGGAGGYTF. DNA for the CDR3: TGTGCCAGCAGTTTAAATAATGGGGGGGCGGGTGGCTACACCTTC.